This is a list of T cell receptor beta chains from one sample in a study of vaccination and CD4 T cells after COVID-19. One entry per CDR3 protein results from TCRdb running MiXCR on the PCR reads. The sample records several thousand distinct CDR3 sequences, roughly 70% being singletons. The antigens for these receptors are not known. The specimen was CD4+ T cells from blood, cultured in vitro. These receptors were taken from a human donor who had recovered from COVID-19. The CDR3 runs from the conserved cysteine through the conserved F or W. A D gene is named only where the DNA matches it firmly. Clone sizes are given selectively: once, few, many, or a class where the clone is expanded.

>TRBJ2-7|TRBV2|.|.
TGTGCCAGCGCGCAGGGATCCTACGAGCAGTACTTC
CASAQGSYEQYF
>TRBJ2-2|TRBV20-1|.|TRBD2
TGCAGTGCTCCTACGACTAGCGGGGGCACCGGGGAGCTGTTTTTT
CSAPTTSGGTGELFF
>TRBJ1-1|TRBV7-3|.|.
TGTGCCAGCAGCTTATATCCTTCCACTGAAGCTTTCTTT
CASSLYPSTEAFF
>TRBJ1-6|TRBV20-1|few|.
TGCAGTGCTAGAGCCCTCCGTGGGGATTCACCCCTCCACTTT
CSARALRGDSPLHF
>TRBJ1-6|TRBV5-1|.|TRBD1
TGCGCCAGCAGCTTGGCAGGGGGCGATAATTCACCCCTCCACTTT
CASSLAGGDNSPLHF
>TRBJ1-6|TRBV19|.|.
TGTGCCAGTAGTACCCTGTTAGGAGGTAATTCACCCCTCCACTTT
CASSTLLGGNSPLHF
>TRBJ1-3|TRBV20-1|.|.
TGCAGTGCTAGAGGCGACACTTTCGGAAACACCATATATTTT
CSARGDTFGNTIYF
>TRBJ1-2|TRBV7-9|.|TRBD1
TGTGCCAGCAGCTTAGGTCGTAGCCCGGTGGACAGGGGGGACTATGGCTACACCTTC
CASSLGRSPVDRGDYGYTF
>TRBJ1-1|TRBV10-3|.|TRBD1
TGTGCCATCAGTGAGTCTGGCAGGGGGGGCACTGAAGCTTTCTTT
CAISESGRGGTEAFF
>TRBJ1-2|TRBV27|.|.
TGTGCCAGCAGTTTGGAGGCAGGGTACCTATTCGGCTACACCTTC
CASSLEAGYLFGYTF
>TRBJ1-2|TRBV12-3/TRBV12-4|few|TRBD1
TGTGCCAGCAGTCCCTACAGGGGGCGTATGGGCTACACCTTC
CASSPYRGRMGYTF
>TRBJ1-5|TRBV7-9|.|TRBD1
TGTGCCAGCAGCCCTTCCGGGACAGGGAGTGGAGTTCAGCCCCAGCATTTT
CASSPSGTGSGVQPQHF
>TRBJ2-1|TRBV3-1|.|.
TGTGCCAGCAGCCAAGAAACTAGCAGGGGCAATGAGCAGTTCTTC
CASSQETSRGNEQFF
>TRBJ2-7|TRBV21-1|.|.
TGTGCCAGCAGCAAGAGGCTAGGGGGGCTCTCCTACGAGCAGTACTTC
CASSKRLGGLSYEQYF
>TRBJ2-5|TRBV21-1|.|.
TGTGCCAGCAGCAAAGGTTTCACTAGCGGGGGCCACGGCCCGACCCAGTACTTC
CASSKGFTSGGHGPTQYF
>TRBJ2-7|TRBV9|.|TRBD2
TGTGCCAGCAGCGCTAGCGGGGGGCCCGGAGTGGAGCAGTACTTC
CASSASGGPGVEQYF
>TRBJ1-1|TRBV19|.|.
TGTGCCAGTAATGGCCAAACGAACACTGAAGCTTTCTTT
CASNGQTNTEAFF
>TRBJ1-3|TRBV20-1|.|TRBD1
TGCAGTGCTAGAGTCCCGGGACAGGGCCCTGGAAACACCATATATTTT
CSARVPGQGPGNTIYF
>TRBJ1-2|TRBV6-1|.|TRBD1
TGTGCCAGCAGTGAAATCGTACAGGGGGGGGGCACCTTC
CASSEIVQGGGTF
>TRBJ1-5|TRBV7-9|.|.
TGTGCCAGCAGCTCAGAGGACAGTAACAATCAGCCCCAGCATTTT
CASSSEDSNNQPQHF
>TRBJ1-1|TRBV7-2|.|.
TGTGCCAGCAGCTTAGGGATGCAGAGTGAAGCTTTCTTT
CASSLGMQSEAFF
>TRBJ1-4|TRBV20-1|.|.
TGCAGTGCTAAGCCGGGATCAACTAATGAAAAACTGTTTTTT
CSAKPGSTNEKLFF
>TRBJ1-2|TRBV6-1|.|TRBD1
TGTGCCAGCAGCAGTGGGACAGGGGGGTTAGGTCGCTACACCTTC
CASSSGTGGLGRYTF
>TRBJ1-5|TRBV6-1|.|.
TGTGCCAGCAGGGAAGGCGTTGGACGTACCAATCAGCCCCAGCATTTT
CASREGVGRTNQPQHF
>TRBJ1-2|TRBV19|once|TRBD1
TGTGCCAGTACCTCCACCGGTGGACAGGCTAATTATGGCTACACCTTC
CASTSTGGQANYGYTF
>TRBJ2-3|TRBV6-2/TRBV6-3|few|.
TGTGCCAGCAGTTTAGCAGATACGCAGTATTTT
CASSLADTQYF
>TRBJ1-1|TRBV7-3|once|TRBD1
TGTGCCAGCAGCCGTGACAGGGAAACTGAAGCTTTCTTT
CASSRDRETEAFF
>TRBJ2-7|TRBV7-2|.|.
TGTGCCAGCAGCTTGTTGGTATCCGAGCAGTACTTC
CASSLLVSEQYF
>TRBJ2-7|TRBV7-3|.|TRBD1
TGTGCCAGCACCTCAACGGATACAGGGGGCGTAAGGGAGCAGTACTTC
CASTSTDTGGVREQYF
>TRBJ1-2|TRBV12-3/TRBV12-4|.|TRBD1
TGTGCCAGCAGTCGCCCGGACAGGGTTGATGGCTACACCTTC
CASSRPDRVDGYTF
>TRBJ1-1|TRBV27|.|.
TGTGCCAGCAGTTTATCTCGGCAGGGGACGCGGGCTTTCTTT
CASSLSRQGTRAFF
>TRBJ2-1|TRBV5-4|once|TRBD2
TGTGCCAGCAGCCGGGGAGGGCTAGCGGGGGGCAATTACAATGAGCAGTTCTTC
CASSRGGLAGGNYNEQFF
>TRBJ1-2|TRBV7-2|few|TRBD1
TGTGCCAGCAGCTCGGGGATAACAGGGGGCGGGGGCTACACCTTC
CASSSGITGGGGYTF
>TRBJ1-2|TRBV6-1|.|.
TGTGCCAGCGGGGGGCGGGATGGCTACACCTTC
CASGGRDGYTF
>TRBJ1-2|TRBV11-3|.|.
TGTGCCAGCAGCTTAGGAGCGGACAGAGGCTACACCTTC
CASSLGADRGYTF
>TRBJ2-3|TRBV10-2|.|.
TGCGCCAGCAGCCCCGGGACTGAGGCAGATACGCAGTATTTT
CASSPGTEADTQYF
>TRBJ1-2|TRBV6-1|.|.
TGTGCCAGCAGTGAGTCTGGTAGGGTCGGCTACACCTTC
CASSESGRVGYTF
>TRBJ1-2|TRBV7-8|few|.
TGTGCCAGCAGCTTAGAGAGGAGCCAATATGGCTACACCTTC
CASSLERSQYGYTF
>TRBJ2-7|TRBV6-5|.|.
TGTGCCAGCAGTTACGGGGGATCCTACGAGCAGTACTTC
CASSYGGSYEQYF
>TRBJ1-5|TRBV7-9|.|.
TGTGCCAGCAGCTTAGTGCTGGGTGGGCAGCCAACCCATCAGCCCCAGCATTTT
CASSLVLGGQPTHQPQHF
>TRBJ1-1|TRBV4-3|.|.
TGCGCCAGCAGCCCGCCCTTGTCCGTGAACACTGAAGCTTTCTTT
CASSPPLSVNTEAFF
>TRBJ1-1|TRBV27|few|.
TGTGCCAGCAGTTTTGGACAGTGGGGCACTGAAGCTTTCTTT
CASSFGQWGTEAFF
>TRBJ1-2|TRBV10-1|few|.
TGCGCCAGCAGTAGGGACACCCGCTATGGCTACACCTTC
CASSRDTRYGYTF
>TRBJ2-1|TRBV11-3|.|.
TGTGCCAGCAGCTTGGATCGCAATGAGCAGTTCTTC
CASSLDRNEQFF
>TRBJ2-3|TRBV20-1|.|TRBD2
TGCAGTGCTAGAGATCAACATGGCGGGGGGCGGGACTACACAGATACGCAGTATTTT
CSARDQHGGGRDYTDTQYF
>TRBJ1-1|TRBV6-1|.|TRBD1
TGTGCCAGCAGCCCGGTCATAGGAAGGGACAGGGGGCGTAGGAACACTGAAGCTTTCTTT
CASSPVIGRDRGRRNTEAFF
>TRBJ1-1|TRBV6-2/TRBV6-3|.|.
TGTGCCAGCCACCGGGGAGGAGCGGAAGCTTTCTTT
CASHRGGAEAFF
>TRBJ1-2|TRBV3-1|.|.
TGTGCCAGCAGCCAAGTTAATTCTGGCTACACCTTC
CASSQVNSGYTF
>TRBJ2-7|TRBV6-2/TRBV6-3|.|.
TGTGCCAGCAGTCCTAGACGTTTCCGTTCCTACGAGCAGTACTTC
CASSPRRFRSYEQYF
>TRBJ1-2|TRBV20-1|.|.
TGCAGTGCTAGAGATCTTTCCGCGGACTCCTATGGCTACACCTTC
CSARDLSADSYGYTF
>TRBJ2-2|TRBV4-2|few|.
TGTGCCAGCAGCCAATACCCCACGGCCAACACCGGGGAGCTGTTTTTT
CASSQYPTANTGELFF
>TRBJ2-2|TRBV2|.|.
TGTGCCAGCAGCGCCACCGGGACGGACTACGGGGAGCTGTTTTTT
CASSATGTDYGELFF
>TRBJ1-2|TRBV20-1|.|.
TGCAGTGCTAGACAGGGTCCCTACTATGGCTACACCTTC
CSARQGPYYGYTF
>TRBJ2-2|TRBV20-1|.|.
TGCAGTGCCAGAGGACTGAACACCGGGGAGCTGTTTTTT
CSARGLNTGELFF
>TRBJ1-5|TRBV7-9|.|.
TGTGCCAGCAGCTTATTATCAGGGAGGGGTAGCAATCAGCCCCAGCATTTT
CASSLLSGRGSNQPQHF